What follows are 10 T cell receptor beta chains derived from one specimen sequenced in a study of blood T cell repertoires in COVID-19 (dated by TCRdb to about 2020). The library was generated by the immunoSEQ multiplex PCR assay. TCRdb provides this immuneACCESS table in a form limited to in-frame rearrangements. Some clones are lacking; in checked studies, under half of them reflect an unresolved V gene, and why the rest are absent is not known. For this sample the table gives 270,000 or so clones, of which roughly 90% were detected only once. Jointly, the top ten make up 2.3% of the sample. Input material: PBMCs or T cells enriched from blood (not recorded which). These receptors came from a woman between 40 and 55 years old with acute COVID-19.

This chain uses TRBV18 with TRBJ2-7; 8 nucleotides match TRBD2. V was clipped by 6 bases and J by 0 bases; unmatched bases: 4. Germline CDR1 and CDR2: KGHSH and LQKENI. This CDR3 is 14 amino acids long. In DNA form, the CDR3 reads TGTGCCAGCTCCCGGGGGGGGCCCTCCTACGAGCAGTACTTC. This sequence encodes CASSRGGPSYEQYF.

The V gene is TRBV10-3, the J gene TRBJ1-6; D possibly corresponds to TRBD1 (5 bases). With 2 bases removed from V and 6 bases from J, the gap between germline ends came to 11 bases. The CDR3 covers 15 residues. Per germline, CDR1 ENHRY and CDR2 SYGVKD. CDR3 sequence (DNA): TGTGCCATCAGTGAGGATCGGGGGAGTAATTCACCCCTCCACTTT. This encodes CAISEDRGSNSPLHF.

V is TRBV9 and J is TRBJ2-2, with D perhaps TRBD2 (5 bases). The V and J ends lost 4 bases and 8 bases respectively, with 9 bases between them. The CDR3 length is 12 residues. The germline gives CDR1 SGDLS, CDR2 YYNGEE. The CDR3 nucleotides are TGTGCCAGCAGCTCCCGAGGGGGGGAGCTGTTTTTT. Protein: CASSSRGGELFF.

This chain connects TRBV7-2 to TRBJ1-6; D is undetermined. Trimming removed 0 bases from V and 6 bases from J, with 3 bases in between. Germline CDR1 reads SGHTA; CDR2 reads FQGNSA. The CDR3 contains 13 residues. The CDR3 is CASSLAANSPLHF. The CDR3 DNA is TGTGCCAGCAGCTTAGCGGCTAATTCACCCCTCCACTTT.

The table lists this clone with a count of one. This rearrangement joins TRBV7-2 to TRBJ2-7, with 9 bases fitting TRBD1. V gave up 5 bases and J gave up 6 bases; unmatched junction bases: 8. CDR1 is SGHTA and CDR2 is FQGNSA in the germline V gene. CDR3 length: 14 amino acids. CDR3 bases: TGTGCCAGCAGCCCGGACAGGGGCAAGAGCGAGCAGTACTTC. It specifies CASSPDRGKSEQYF.

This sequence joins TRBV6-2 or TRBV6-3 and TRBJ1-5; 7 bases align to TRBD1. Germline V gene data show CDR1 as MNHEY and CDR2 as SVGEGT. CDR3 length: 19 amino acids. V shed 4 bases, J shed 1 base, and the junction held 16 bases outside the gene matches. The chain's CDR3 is CASSFTPGTGVASNQPQHF. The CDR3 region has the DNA TGTGCCAGCAGTTTTACTCCGGGAACAGGGGTAGCGAGCAATCAGCCCCAGCATTTT.

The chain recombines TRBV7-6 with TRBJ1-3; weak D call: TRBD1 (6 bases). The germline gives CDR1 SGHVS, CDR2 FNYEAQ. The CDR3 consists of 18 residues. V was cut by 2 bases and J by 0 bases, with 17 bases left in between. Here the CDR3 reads CASSLTAWPGDSGNTIYF. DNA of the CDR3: TGTGCCAGCAGCTTAACGGCATGGCCAGGGGACTCTGGAAACACCATATATTTT.

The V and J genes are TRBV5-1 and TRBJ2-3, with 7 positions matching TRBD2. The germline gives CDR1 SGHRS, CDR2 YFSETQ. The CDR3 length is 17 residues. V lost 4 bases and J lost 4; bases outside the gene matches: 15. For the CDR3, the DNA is TGCGCCAGCAGCCTGGGGGGGATGCGGGAAGGGTCAGATACGCAGTATTTT. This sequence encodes CASSLGGMREGSDTQYF.

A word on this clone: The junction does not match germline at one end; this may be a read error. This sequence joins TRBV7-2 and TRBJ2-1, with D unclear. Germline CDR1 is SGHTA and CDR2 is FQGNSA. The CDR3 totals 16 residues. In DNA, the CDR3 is TGTGCCAGCAGCCTTCAAAGTCTACAGTCATACAGTGAGCAGTTCTTC. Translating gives CASSLQSLQSYSEQFF.

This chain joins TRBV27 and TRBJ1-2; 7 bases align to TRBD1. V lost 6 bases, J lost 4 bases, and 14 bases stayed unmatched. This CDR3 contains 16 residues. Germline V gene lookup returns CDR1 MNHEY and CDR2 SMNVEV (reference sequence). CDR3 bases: TGTGCCAGCAGCATCGACAAGGGGGCGGTTCCCTATGGCTACACCTTC. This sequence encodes CASSIDKGAVPYGYTF.